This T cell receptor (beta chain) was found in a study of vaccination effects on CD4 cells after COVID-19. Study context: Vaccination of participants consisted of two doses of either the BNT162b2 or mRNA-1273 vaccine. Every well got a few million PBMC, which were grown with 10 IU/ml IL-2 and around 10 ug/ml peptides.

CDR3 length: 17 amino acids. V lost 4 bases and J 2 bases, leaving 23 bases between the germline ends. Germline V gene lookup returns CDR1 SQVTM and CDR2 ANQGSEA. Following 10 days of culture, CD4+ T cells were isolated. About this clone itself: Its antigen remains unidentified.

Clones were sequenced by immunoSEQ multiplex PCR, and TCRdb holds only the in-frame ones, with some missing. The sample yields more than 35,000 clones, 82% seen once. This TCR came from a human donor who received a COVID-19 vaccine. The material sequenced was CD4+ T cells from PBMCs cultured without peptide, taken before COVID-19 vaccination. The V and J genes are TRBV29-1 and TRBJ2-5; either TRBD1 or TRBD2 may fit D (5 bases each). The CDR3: CSVASGRGVRGQETQYF. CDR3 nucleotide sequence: TGCAGCGTTGCGTCGGGGCGCGGTGTTCGAGGTCAAGAGACCCAGTACTTC.